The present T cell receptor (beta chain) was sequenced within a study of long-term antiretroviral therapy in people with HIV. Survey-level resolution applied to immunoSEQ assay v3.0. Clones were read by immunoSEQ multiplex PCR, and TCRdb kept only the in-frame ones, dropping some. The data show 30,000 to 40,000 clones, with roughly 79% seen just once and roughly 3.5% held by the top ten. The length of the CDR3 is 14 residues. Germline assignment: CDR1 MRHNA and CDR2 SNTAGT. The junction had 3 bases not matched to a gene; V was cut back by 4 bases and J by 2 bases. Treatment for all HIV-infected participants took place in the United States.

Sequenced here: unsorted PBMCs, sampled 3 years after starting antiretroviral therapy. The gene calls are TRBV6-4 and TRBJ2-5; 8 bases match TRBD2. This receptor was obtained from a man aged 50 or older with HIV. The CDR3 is CASSGLAGQETQYF. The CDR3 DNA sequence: TGTGCCAGCAGTGGGCTAGCGGGTCAAGAGACCCAGTACTTC.